This T cell receptor beta chain was captured by sequencing in a study of cytomegalovirus exposure and HLA in healthy donors. Overall study results and limits: Rare TCR sequences dominated, though some public TCRs recurred in many donors.

Sequenced by immunoSEQ multiplex PCR; TCRdb stores in-frame clones only, minus some. This sample has about 360,000 clones; roughly 85% occur once, and the top ten carry 0.8% to 0.85%. The CDR3 is 15 residues long. V gave up 6 bases and J gave up 6 bases, with 17 bases separating them. CDR1 and CDR2 (germline): SNHLY, FYNNEI. In the case of this clone: Its antigen is not identified.

The sequence was obtained from a woman aged 18-30 years in good health and CMV-seronegative. The J gene is TRBJ2-2, the V gene TRBV2; D might be TRBD1 (6 bases). Sequenced input: PBMCs. This CDR3 reads CASRSQGLGAGELFF. The DNA of the CDR3 is TGTGCCAGCAGATCACAGGGTTTAGGTGCCGGGGAGCTGTTTTTT.